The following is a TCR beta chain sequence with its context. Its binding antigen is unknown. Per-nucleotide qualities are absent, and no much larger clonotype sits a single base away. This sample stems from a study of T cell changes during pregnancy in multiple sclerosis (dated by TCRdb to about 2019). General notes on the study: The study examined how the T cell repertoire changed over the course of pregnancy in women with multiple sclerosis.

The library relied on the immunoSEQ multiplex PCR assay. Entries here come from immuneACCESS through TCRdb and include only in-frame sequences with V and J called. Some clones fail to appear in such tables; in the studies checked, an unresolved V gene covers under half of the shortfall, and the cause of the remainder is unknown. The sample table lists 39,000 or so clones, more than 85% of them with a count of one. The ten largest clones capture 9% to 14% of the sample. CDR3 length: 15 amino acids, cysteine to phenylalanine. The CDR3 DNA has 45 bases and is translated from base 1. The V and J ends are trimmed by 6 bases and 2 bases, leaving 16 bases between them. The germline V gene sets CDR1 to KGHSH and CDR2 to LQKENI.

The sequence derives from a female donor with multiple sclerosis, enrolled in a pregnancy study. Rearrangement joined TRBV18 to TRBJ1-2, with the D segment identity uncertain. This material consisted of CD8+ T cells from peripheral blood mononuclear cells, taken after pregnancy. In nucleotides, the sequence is TGTGCCAGCTCCCCCTCCAGACACGAGAACTATGGCTACACCTTC. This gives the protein CASSPSRHENYGYTF.